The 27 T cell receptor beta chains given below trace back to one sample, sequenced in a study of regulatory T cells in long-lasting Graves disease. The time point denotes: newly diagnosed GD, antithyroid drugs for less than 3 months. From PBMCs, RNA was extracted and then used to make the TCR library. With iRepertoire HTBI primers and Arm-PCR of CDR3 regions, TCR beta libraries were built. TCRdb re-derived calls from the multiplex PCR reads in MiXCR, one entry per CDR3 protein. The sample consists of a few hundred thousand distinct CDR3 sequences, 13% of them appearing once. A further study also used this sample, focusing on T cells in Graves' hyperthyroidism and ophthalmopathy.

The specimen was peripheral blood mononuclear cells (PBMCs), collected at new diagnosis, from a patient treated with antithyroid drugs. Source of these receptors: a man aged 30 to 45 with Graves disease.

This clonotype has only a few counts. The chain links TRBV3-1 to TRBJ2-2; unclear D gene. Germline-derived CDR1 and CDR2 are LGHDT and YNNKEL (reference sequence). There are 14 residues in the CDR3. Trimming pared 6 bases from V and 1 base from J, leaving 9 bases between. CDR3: CASRPSQNTGELFF. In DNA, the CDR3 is TGTGCCAGCAGACCGTCCCAGAACACCGGGGAGCTGTTTTTT. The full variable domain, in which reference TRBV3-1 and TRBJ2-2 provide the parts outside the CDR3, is DTAVSQTPKYLVTQMGNDKSIKCEQNLGHDTMYWYKQDSKKFLKIMFSYNNKELIINETVPNRFSPKSPDKAHLNLHINSLELGDSAVYFCASRPSQNTGELFFGEGSRLTVL.

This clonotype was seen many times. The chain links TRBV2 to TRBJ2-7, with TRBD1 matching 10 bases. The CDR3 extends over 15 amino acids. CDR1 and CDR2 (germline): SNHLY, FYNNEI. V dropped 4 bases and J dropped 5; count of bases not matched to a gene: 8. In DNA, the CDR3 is TGTGCCAGCAGTGTAGACAGGGGGCGTCGGGACGAGCAGTACTTC. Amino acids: CASSVDRGRRDEQYF.

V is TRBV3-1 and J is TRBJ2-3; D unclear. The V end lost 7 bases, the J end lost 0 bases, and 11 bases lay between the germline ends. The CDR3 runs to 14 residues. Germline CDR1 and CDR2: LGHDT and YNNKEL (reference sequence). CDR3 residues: CASIDSSSTDTQYF. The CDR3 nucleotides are TGTGCCAGCATCGATTCTTCTAGCACAGATACGCAGTATTTT.

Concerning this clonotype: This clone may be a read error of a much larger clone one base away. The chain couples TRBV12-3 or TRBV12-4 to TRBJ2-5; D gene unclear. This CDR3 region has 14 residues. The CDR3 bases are TGTGCCAACAGTCCATCAACTCAATTCGGGACCCAGTACTTC. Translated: CANSPSTQFGTQYF.

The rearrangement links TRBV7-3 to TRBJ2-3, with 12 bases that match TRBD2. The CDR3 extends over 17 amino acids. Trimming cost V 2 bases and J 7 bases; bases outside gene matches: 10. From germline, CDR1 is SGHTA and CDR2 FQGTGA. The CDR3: CASSLPRTSGERNTQYF. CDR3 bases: TGTGCCAGCAGCTTACCCCGGACTAGCGGGGAGAGGAATACGCAGTATTTT.

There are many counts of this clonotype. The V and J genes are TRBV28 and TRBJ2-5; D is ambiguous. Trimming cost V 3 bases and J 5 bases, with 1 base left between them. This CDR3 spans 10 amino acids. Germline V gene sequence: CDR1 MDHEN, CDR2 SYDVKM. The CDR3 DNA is TGTGCCAGCAGTTTTGAGACCCAGTACTTC. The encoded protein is CASSFETQYF.

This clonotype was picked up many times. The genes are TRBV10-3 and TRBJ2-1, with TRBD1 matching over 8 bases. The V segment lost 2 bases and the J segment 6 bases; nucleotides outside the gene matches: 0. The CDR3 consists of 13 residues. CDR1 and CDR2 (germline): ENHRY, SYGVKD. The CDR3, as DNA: TGTGCCATCAGTGAGGGACAGGGCAATGAGCAGTTCTTC. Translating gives CAISEGQGNEQFF.

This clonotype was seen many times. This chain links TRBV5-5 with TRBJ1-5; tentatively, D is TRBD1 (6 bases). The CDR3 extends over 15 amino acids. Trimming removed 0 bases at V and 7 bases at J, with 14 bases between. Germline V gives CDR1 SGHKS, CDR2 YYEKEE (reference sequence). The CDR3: CASSLAPEGVQPQHF. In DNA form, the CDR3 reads TGTGCCAGCAGCTTGGCCCCAGAGGGGGTCCAGCCCCAGCATTTT. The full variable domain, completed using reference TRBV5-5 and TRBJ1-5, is DAGVTQSPTHLIKTRGQQVTLRCSPISGHKSVSWYQQVLGQGPQFIFQYYEKEERGRGNFPDRFSARQFPNYSSELNVNALLLGDSALYLCASSLAPEGVQPQHFGDGTRLSIL.

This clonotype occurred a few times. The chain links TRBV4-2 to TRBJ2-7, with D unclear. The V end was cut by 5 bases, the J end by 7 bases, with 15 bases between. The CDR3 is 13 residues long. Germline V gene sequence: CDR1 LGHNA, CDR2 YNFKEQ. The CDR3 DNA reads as TGTGCCAGCAGCTCGTCAGGTCTGGGGGAGCAGTACTTC. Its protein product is CASSSSGLGEQYF.

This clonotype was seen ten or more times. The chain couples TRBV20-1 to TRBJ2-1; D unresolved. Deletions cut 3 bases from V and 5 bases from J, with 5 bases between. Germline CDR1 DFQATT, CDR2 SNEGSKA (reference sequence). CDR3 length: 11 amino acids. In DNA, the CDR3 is TGCAGTGCTAGGAGTGACAATGAGCAGTTCTTC. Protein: CSARSDNEQFF.

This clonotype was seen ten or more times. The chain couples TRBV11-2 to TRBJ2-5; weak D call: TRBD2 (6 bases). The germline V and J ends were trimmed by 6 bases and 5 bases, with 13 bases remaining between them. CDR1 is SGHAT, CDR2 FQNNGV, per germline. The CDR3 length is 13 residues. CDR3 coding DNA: TGTGCCAGCAGAGATACTAGCACGGAGACCCAGTACTTC. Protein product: CASRDTSTETQYF.

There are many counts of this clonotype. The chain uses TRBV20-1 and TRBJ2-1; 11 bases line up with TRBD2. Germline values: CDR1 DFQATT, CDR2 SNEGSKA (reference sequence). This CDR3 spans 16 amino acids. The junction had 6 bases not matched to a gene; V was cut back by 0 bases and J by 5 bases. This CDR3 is CSARDVSGRANNEQFF. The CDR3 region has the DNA TGCAGTGCTAGAGACGTTAGCGGGAGGGCGAACAATGAGCAGTTCTTC.

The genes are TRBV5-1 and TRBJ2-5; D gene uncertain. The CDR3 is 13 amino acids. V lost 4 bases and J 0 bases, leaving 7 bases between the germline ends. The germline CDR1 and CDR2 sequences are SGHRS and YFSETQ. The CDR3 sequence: CASSGVYQETQYF. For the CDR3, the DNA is TGCGCCAGCAGCGGGGTGTACCAAGAGACCCAGTACTTC.

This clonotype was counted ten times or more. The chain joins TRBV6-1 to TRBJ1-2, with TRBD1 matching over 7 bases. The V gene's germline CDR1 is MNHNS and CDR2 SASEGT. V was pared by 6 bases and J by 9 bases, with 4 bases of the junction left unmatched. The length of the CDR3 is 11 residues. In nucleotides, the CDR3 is TGTGCCAGCAGGCGACAGGGTAGCTACACCTTC. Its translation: CASRRQGSYTF.

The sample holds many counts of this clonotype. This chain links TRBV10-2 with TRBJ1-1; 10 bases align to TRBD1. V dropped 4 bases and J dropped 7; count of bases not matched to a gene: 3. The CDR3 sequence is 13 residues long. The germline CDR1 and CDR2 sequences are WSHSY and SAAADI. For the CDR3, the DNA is TGCGCCAGCAGTGGGACAGGGGGAGGTGAAGCTTTCTTT. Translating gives CASSGTGGGEAFF.

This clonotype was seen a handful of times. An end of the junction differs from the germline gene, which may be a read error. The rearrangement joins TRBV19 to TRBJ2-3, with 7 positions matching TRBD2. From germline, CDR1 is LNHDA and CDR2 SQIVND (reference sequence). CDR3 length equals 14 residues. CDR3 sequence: CATRKTSRTGTQYF. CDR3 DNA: TGTGCCACGCGGAAGACTAGCCGCACAGGTACGCAGTATTTT. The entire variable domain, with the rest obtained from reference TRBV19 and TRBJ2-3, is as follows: DGGITQSPKYLFRKEGQNVTLSCEQNLNHDAMYWYRQDPGQGLRLIYYSQIVNDFQKGDIAEGYSVSREKKESFPLTVTSAQKNPTAFYLCATRKTSRTGTQYFGPGTRLTVL.

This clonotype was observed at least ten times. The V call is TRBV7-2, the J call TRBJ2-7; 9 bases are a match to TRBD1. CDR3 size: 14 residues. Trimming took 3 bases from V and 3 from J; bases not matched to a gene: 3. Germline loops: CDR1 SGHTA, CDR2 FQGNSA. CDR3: CASSLTGGLYEQYF. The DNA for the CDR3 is TGTGCCAGCAGCTTGACAGGGGGGCTCTACGAGCAGTACTTC.

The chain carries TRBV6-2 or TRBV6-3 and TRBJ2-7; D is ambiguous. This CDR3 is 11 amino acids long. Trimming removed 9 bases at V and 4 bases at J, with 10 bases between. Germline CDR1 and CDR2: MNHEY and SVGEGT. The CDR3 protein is CAREMIYEQYF. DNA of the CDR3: TGTGCCAGGGAAATGATTTACGAGCAGTACTTC.

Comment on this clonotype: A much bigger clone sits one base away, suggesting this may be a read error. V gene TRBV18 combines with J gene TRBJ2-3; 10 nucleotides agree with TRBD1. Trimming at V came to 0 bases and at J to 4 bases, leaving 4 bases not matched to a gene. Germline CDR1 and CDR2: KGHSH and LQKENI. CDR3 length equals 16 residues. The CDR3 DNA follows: TGTGCCAGCTCACCACCCGGGACAGGGGTGGCAGATACGCAGTATTTT. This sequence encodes CASSPPGTGVADTQYF.

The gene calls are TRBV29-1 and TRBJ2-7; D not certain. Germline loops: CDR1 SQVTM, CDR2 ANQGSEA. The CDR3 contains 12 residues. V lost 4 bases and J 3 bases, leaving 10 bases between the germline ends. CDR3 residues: CSVGSAGYEQYF. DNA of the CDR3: TGCAGCGTTGGGTCGGCAGGCTACGAGCAGTACTTC.

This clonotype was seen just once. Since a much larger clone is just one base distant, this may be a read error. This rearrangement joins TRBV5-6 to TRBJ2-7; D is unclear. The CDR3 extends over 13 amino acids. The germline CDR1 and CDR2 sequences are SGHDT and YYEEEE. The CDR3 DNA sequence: TGTGCCAGCTCTCACGGGTATGGCTACGAGCAGCACTTC. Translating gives CASSHGYGYEQHF. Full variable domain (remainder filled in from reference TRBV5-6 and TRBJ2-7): DAGVTQSPTHLIKTRGQQVTLRCSPKSGHDTVSWYQQALGQGPQFIFQYYEEEERQRGNFPDRFSGHQFPNYSSELNVNALLLGDSALYLCASSHGYGYEQHFGPGTRLTVT.

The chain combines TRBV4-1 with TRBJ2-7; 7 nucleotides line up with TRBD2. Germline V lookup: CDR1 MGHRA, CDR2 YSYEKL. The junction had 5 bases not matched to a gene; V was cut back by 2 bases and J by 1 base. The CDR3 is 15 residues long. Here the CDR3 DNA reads TGCGCCAGCAGCCAACCCCTAGCGGCGTCCTACGAGCAGTACTTC. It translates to CASSQPLAASYEQYF.

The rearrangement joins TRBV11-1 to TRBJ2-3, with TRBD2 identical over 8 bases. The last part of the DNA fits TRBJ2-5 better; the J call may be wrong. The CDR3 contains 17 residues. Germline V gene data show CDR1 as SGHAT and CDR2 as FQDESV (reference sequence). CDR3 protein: CASSQAPGLGGPETQYF. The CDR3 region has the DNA TGTGCCAGCAGCCAAGCCCCGGGACTAGGAGGCCCAGAGACCCAGTACTTC.

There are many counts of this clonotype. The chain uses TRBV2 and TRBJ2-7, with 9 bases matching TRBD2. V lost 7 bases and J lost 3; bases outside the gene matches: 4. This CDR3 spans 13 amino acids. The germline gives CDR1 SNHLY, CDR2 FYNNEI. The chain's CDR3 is CASTLAGIYEQYF. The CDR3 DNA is TGTGCCAGCACCCTAGCGGGAATCTACGAGCAGTACTTC.

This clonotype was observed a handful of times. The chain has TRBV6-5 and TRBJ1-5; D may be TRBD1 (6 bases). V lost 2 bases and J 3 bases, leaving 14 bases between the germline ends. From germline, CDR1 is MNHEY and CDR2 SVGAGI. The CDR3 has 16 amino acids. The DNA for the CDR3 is TGTGCCAGCAGTTACCCACCCGGACAGCACAATCAGCCCCAGCATTTT. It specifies CASSYPPGQHNQPQHF.

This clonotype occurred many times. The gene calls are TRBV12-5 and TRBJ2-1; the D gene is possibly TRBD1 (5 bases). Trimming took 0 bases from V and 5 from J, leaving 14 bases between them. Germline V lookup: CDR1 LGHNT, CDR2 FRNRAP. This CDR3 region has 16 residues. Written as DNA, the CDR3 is TGTGCTAGTGGTTTGGTTTTGCCAGGGCAGAACAATGAGCAGTTCTTC. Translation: CASGLVLPGQNNEQFF.

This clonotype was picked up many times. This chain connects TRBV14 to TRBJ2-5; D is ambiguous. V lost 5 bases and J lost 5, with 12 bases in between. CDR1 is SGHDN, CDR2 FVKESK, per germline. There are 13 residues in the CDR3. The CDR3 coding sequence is TGTGCCAGCAGCTTAGACACTGGGGAGACCCAGTACTTC. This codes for CASSLDTGETQYF.